A single sample is the source of the 24 T cell receptor beta chains below, sequenced in a study of T-cell reconstitution after alpha-beta-depleted transplantation in children. Preparation of the TCRbeta library was carried out with unique molecular identifiers. TCRdb reprocessed the PCR reads with MiXCR, giving one entry per CDR3 protein. There are some 600,000 distinct CDR3 sequences in the sample; 16% occur only once, and around 0.96% lies in the top ten. The sample consisted of PBMCs from the stem cell graft donor, taken from the stem cell graft. These receptors came from a human donor who donated a stem cell graft to a child with acute myeloid leukemia.

The chain uses TRBV25-1 and TRBJ2-7; D uncertain. Trimming shortened V by 1 base and J by 2 bases, and 6 bases separated the two germline ends. The V gene's germline CDR1 is MGHDK and CDR2 SYGVNS. CDR3 length equals 13 residues. The CDR3 protein is CASSESPPYEQYF. The CDR3 nucleotides are TGTGCCAGCAGTGAATCCCCGCCCTACGAGCAGTACTTC.

The chain uses TRBV7-9 and TRBJ1-5; 9 bases align to TRBD1. The CDR3 runs to 13 residues. Trimming at V came to 9 bases and at J to 5 bases, leaving 5 bases not matched to a gene. Per germline, CDR1 SEHNR and CDR2 FQNEAQ (reference sequence). Here the CDR3 reads CASRGQGDQPQHF. CDR3 bases: TGTGCCAGTAGGGGACAGGGAGATCAGCCCCAGCATTTT.

The table lists this clonotype with many counts. The V and J genes are TRBV20-1 and TRBJ1-2; 11 positions agree with TRBD1. The CDR3 contains 14 residues. Germline V gene data show CDR1 as DFQATT and CDR2 as SNEGSKA (reference sequence). V lost 5 bases and J lost 7; bases outside the gene matches: 9. CDR3 sequence (DNA): TGCAGTGCTGATTCCGGACAGGGGGCGACTGGCTACACCTTC. The encoded protein is CSADSGQGATGYTF.

The chain couples TRBV28 to TRBJ2-1; perhaps TRBD2 as D (7 bases). The V and J ends lost 3 bases and 14 bases respectively, with 14 bases between them. Germline assignment: CDR1 MDHEN and CDR2 SYDVKM. CDR3 size: 12 residues. As DNA, the CDR3 is TGTGCCAGCAGTTTCACTACAGGGAGGGAGTTCTTC. Translating it yields CASSFTTGREFF.

The table lists this clonotype with a few counts. For the CDR3, the DNA is TGTGCCAGCAGCTCCCTGGAGGTTTACGAGCAGTACTTC. Its translation is CASSSLEVYEQYF. The V call is TRBV5-6, the J call TRBJ2-7, with D maybe TRBD2 (5 bases). From germline, CDR1 is SGHDT and CDR2 YYEEEE. The V gene lost 3 bases and the J gene lost 4 bases, with 11 bases spanning the gap. The CDR3 length is 13 residues.

This clonotype appeared a few times. J is TRBJ2-7 and V is TRBV4-3, with D possibly matching TRBD1 (6 bases). The germline gives CDR1 LGHNA, CDR2 YSLEER. V dropped 1 base and J dropped 2 bases, with 27 bases sitting between them. The CDR3 totals 20 residues. The CDR3 loop is CASSQVQEGTSGVRAYEQYF. CDR3 in DNA: TGCGCCAGCAGCCAAGTTCAGGAAGGGACATCAGGGGTTAGGGCCTACGAGCAGTACTTC.

In its sample, this clonotype was seen many times. The chain combines TRBV27 with TRBJ2-7; 7 bases map to TRBD1. Germline CDR1 MNHEY, CDR2 SMNVEV (reference sequence). The CDR3 spans 14 residues. With 6 bases clipped from V and 0 bases from J, the junction kept 5 bases outside the gene matches. CDR3 region: CASRDRDSSYEQYF. The DNA for the CDR3 is TGTGCCAGCAGGGACCGGGACAGCTCCTACGAGCAGTACTTC.

This clonotype was observed many times. This chain joins TRBV20-1 and TRBJ2-5, with D perhaps TRBD1 (6 bases). The V gene lost 5 bases and the J gene lost 3 bases, with 13 bases spanning the gap. The CDR3 runs to 13 residues. Germline values: CDR1 DFQATT, CDR2 SNEGSKA (reference sequence). This chain's CDR3 is CSAPYSGEETQYF. The CDR3 region has the DNA TGCAGTGCTCCGTACTCAGGGGAAGAGACCCAGTACTTC.

This clonotype was seen only a few times. The CDR3 nucleotides read TGCGCCAGCAGCCAGACAGGGATTAGCTATGGTGAGCAGTTCTTC. As protein: CASSQTGISYGEQFF. V usage is TRBV5-1 and J usage is TRBJ2-1; 7 bases map to TRBD1. This CDR3 comprises 15 residues. Germline loops: CDR1 SGHRS, CDR2 YFSETQ. The J segment lost 9 bases and the V segment lost 4 bases, leaving 13 bases of the junction unmatched.

At least ten counts were recorded for this clonotype. The chain is built from TRBV20-1 and TRBJ2-2; D perhaps matches TRBD2 (5 bases). Trimming pared 3 bases from V and 6 bases from J, leaving 17 bases between. The CDR3 is 15 residues long. In germline, CDR1 is DFQATT, CDR2 SNEGSKA (reference sequence). CDR3 coding DNA: TGCAGTGCTAGGGGTGGTGCCGGGGTCGCCGGGGAGCTGTTTTTT. Translating it yields CSARGGAGVAGELFF.

The genes are TRBV29-1 and TRBJ1-5; no reliable D call. CDR3 length: 14 residues. Trimming cost V 6 bases and J 4 bases, with 16 bases left between them. CDR1 is SQVTM and CDR2 is ANQGSEA in the germline V gene. The CDR3 nucleotides are TGCAGCGTATCACAAGGCGGGGATAATCAGCCCCAGCATTTT. Encoded protein: CSVSQGGDNQPQHF.

This clonotype came up a few times. The rearrangement joins TRBV12-3 or TRBV12-4 to TRBJ2-1; a possible D gene is TRBD2 (5 bases). The CDR3 is 14 residues long. The V end was cut by 6 bases, the J end by 3 bases, with 12 bases between. CDR3 amino acids: CASRALGSYNEQFF. The CDR3 DNA follows: TGTGCCAGCAGAGCCTTGGGGAGCTACAATGAGCAGTTCTTC.

This chain joins TRBV11-2 and TRBJ1-2, with D possibly being TRBD1 (6 bases). Germline CDR1 is SGHAT and CDR2 is FQNNGV. V dropped 1 base and J dropped 5 bases, with 14 bases sitting between them. The CDR3 has 15 residues. CDR3 sequence reads: CASSLGAGTLYGYTF. CDR3 sequence (DNA): TGTGCCAGCAGCTTAGGTGCCGGGACACTTTATGGCTACACCTTC.

At least ten counts were recorded for this clonotype. The rearrangement joins TRBV29-1 to TRBJ2-3; a weak D match, TRBD2 (6 bases). Trimming removed 3 bases at V and 4 bases at J, with 11 bases between. Germline V gene data show CDR1 as SQVTM and CDR2 as ANQGSEA. The CDR3 runs 13 residues. The CDR3 DNA sequence: TGCAGCGTTGAGGGGTGGGACTCAGATACGCAGTATTTT. Translating it yields CSVEGWDSDTQYF.

This clonotype was detected only a few times. The rearrangement joins TRBV6-5 to TRBJ2-1, with D maybe TRBD2 (7 bases). Trimming left V 0 bases short and J 8 bases short, with 17 bases between. The CDR3 is 16 amino acids. Germline CDR1 reads MNHEY; CDR2 reads SVGAGI. DNA for the CDR3: TGTGCCAGCAGTTACTCGGGGGGGCAACCAGTCCATGAGCAGTTCTTC. The encoded protein is CASSYSGGQPVHEQFF.

V is TRBV5-1 and J is TRBJ2-1; TRBD2 matches at 10 bases. The CDR3 covers 19 residues. Germline V lookup: CDR1 SGHRS, CDR2 YFSETQ. With 0 bases clipped from V and 2 bases from J, the junction kept 11 bases outside the gene matches. The CDR3 reads CASSLASSGGIAPYNEQFF. The CDR3 DNA reads TGCGCCAGCAGCTTGGCGTCTAGCGGGGGAATAGCCCCCTACAATGAGCAGTTCTTC.

This clonotype has a count of ten or more. The chain employs TRBV20-1 and TRBJ2-2; 12 bases line up with TRBD2. In germline, CDR1 is DFQATT, CDR2 SNEGSKA (reference sequence). Trimming at V came to 4 bases and at J to 4 bases, leaving 7 bases not matched to a gene. CDR3 size: 16 residues. CDR3 loop: CSATASGGAITGELFF. CDR3 DNA sequence: TGCAGTGCTACGGCTAGCGGGGGGGCCATCACCGGGGAGCTGTTTTTT.

This clonotype was seen ten or more times. The chain joins TRBV7-2 to TRBJ1-2; 7 nucleotides match TRBD1. This CDR3 has 15 amino acids. The V segment lost 0 bases and the J segment 4 bases; nucleotides outside the gene matches: 5. Germline assignment: CDR1 SGHTA and CDR2 FQGNSA. In nucleotides, the CDR3 is TGTGCCAGCAGCTTAGCAATGACAGGGTTCTATGGCTACACCTTC. Translated: CASSLAMTGFYGYTF.

This clonotype was detected ten times or more. The chain couples TRBV9 to TRBJ1-2; D is possibly TRBD1 (5 bases). The CDR3 length is 14 residues. Trimming left V 2 bases short and J 4 bases short, with 12 bases between. Germline assignment: CDR1 SGDLS and CDR2 YYNGEE. This chain's CDR3 is CASSVLQGSYGYTF. The DNA for the CDR3 is TGTGCCAGCAGCGTCCTCCAGGGCAGCTATGGCTACACCTTC. Filled out from reference TRBV9 and TRBJ1-2, the complete variable domain reads DSGVTQTPKHLITATGQRVTLRCSPRSGDLSVYWYQQSLDQGLQFLIQYYNGEERAKGNILERFSAQQFPDLHSELNLSSLELGDSALYFCASSVLQGSYGYTFGSGTRLTVV.

This clonotype was counted ten times or more. The genes are TRBV27 and TRBJ1-5, with D maybe TRBD1 (6 bases). The CDR3 is 16 amino acids. Germline CDR1 and CDR2: MNHEY and SMNVEV (reference sequence). The V gene lost 6 bases and the J gene lost 2 bases, with 17 bases spanning the gap. The CDR3 region has the DNA TGTGCCAGCAGCCCAGGGACCCCAGGGGGCAATCAGCCCCAGCATTTT. Protein: CASSPGTPGGNQPQHF.

This chain joins TRBV11-2 and TRBJ2-1; no definite D call. Trimming left V 5 bases short and J 7 bases short, with 12 bases between. The germline CDR1 and CDR2 sequences are SGHAT and FQNNGV. This CDR3 spans 13 amino acids. In DNA form, the CDR3 reads TGTGCCAGCAGCCCTCGCGCACAAAATGAGCAGTTCTTC. Its protein is CASSPRAQNEQFF.

The rearrangement uses TRBV7-3 and TRBJ2-2; 11 bases line up with TRBD1. J gave up 8 bases and V 5 bases, and 7 bases lay outside the gene matches. This CDR3 is 15 amino acids long. Germline V gene lookup returns CDR1 SGHTA and CDR2 FQGTGA. CDR3 DNA: TGTGCCAGCAGCACCTGGACAGGGGGCGTGGGGGAGCTGTTTTTT. Translation gives CASSTWTGGVGELFF.

At least ten counts were recorded for this clonotype. The V and J genes are TRBV20-1 and TRBJ2-1, with 9 bases lining up with TRBD2. The CDR3 totals 15 residues. Germline V gives CDR1 DFQATT, CDR2 SNEGSKA (reference sequence). V lost 6 bases to trimming and J lost 7 bases; unmatched junction nucleotides: 13. CDR3 in amino acids: CSAFQGSGGRNEQFF. The CDR3 DNA sequence: TGCAGTGCCTTCCAGGGCAGCGGGGGGCGGAATGAGCAGTTCTTC.

The chain is built from TRBV27 and TRBJ1-2; the D is unclear. Germline-derived CDR1 and CDR2 are MNHEY and SMNVEV (reference sequence). Trimming removed 2 bases from V and 0 bases from J, with 10 bases in between. There are 15 residues in the CDR3. The CDR3 here is CASSLRGGANYGYTF. The CDR3 nucleotides read TGTGCCAGCAGTTTACGGGGAGGAGCTAACTATGGCTACACCTTC.